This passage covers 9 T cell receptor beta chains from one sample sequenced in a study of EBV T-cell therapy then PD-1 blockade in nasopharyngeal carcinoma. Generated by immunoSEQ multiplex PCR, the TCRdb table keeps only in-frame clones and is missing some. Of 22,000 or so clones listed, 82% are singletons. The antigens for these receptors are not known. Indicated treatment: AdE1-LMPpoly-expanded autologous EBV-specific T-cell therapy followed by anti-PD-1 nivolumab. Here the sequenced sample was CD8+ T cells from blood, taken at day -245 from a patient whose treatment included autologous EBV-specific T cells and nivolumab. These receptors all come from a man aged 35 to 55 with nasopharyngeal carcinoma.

CDR3 amino acids: CASSPYPGNTIYF. DNA of the CDR3: TGTGCCAGCTCACCCTACCCTGGAAACACCATATATTTT. The chain has TRBV18 and TRBJ1-3; the D is unclear. Germline CDR1 is KGHSH and CDR2 is LQKENI. V was trimmed by 3 bases and J by 2 bases, leaving 5 bases between them. The CDR3 contains 13 residues.

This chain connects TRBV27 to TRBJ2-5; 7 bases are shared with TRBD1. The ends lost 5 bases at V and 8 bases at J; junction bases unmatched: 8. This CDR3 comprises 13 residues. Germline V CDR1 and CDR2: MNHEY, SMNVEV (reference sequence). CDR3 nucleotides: TGTGCCAGCAGTCTCCGACAGGGACGAACCCAGTACTTC. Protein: CASSLRQGRTQYF.

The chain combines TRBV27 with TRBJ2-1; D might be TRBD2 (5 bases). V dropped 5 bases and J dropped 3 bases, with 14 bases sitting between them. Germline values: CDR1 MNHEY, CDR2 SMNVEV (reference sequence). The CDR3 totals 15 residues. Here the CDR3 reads CASSADGEIYNEQFF. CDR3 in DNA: TGTGCCAGCAGTGCCGACGGGGAAATCTACAATGAGCAGTTCTTC.

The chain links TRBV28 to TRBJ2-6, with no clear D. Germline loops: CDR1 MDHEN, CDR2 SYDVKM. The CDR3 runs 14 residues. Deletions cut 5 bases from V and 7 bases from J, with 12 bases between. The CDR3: CASSHAVFANVLTF. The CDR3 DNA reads TGTGCCAGCAGTCACGCGGTCTTTGCCAACGTCCTGACTTTC.

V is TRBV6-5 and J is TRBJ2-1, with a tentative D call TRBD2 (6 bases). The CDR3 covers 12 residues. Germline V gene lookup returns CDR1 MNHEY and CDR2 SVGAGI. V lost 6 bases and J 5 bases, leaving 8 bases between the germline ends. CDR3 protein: CASRGGDNEQFF. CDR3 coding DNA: TGTGCCAGCAGGGGGGGAGACAATGAGCAGTTCTTC.

CDR3 protein: CASSSVIGYGYTF. Written as DNA, the CDR3 is TGTGCCAGCAGCTCGGTGATTGGGTATGGCTACACCTTC. The chain combines TRBV5-4 with TRBJ1-2, with no clear D. The V and J ends lost 3 bases and 5 bases respectively, with 11 bases between them. Germline CDR1 reads SGHNT; CDR2 reads YYREEE (reference sequence). This CDR3 comprises 13 residues.

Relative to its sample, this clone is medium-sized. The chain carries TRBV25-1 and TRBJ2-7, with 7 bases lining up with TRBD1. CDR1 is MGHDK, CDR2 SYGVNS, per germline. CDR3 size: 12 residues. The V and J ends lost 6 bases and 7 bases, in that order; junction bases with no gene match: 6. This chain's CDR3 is CASRQGLEEQYF. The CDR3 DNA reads TGTGCCAGCAGACAGGGGTTGGAAGAGCAGTACTTC.

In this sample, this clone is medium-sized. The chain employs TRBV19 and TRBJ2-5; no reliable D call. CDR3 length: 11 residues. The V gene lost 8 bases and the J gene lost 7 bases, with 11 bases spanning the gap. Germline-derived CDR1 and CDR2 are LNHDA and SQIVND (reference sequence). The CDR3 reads CASGTPGTQYF. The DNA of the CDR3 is TGTGCCAGTGGAACCCCTGGGACCCAGTACTTC.

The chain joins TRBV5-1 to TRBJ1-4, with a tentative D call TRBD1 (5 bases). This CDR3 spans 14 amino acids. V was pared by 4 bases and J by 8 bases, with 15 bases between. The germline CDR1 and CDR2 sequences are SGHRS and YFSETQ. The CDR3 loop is CASSLRAREEKLFF. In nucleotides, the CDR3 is TGCGCCAGCAGCCTCCGGGCCAGGGAGGAAAAACTGTTTTTT.